This TCR beta chain was identified during a study of shared clonotypes between healthy human individuals (dated by TCRdb to about 2020). Notes on the research overall: The cohort comprised a couple of women and a few men aged 18 to 49 years. For each donor, CD4 naive and CD4 memory were each run on three plates, CD8 naive on two plates, and CD8 memory on one plate. To increase sequencing depth and limit assay-specific biases, TCR repertoire library preparation and sequencing were carried out by different laboratories using diverse techniques. Each donor's leukapheresis produced roughly between roughly 0.94 and 9.5 billion PBMCs. To estimate repertoire size and how much clonotype sharing occurs between individuals, the study deeply sequenced the blood TCR repertoires of 4 to 6 healthy adults. Broad study findings and their caveats: Based on pairwise subsampling, the degree of clonotype sharing among donors was expected to be affected by sequencing depth. Sampling was restricted to blood, and TCR repertoires in tissue are likely to differ from TCR repertoires in blood. Because the study included a small number of donors, the genetic and exposure-history diversity represented was limited. Naive subsets generally had larger estimated clonotype richness than memory subsets. Clonotypes shared by all four sorted-subset donors showed higher generation probabilities than non-shared clonotypes. Rarefaction of sorted-subset datasets indicated incomplete sequencing despite the large sequencing depth. Sharing across a few donors was observed for roughly 5% of naive CD4, under 4% of naive CD8, 2% to 2.5% of memory CD4, and roughly 0.43% of memory CD8 clonotypes.

This clone showed up just once. What antigen it recognizes has not been identified. The input lacks base qualities; no much larger clone sits a single base away. Using the deep immunoSEQ assay, TCR CDR3 regions were amplified from genomic DNA by multiplex PCR. Extracted genomic DNA from each cell subset was distributed evenly across all wells of several immunoSEQ 96-well plates, and each plate was treated as a replicate. For sorted subsets, 150 to 250 ng of genomic DNA, equivalent to 30,000 or so T cell genomes, went into each replicate PCR. The purified libraries were quantified using a Qubit 3.0 fluorometer, sized with a Bioanalyzer 2100, and then quantified again using the KAPA Library Quantification kit. A separate single-read 150-cycle Illumina NextSeq 550 flow cell was used to sequence each immunoSEQ 96-well plate. Regarding the original processing steps: Because only junctional sequences without quality scores were contained in the immunoSEQ output, filtering matching that applied to full-length reads could not be performed. Sequences were annotated with PyIR, a Python wrapper for IgBLAST v1.9, and V/J genes and CDR3 were assigned using IMGT germline references. Any read was removed if the V/J assignment was weak (E-value above 1e-6), the CDR3 was missing, or the read contained stop codons, out-of-frame junctions, or ambiguous translated residues. V3J clonotypes were defined as sequences sharing the same inferred V gene, J gene, and CDR3 amino acid sequence. Percentage overlap between repertoires was calculated by dividing the number of shared unique clonotypes by the size of the smaller repertoire. Repertoire richness was assessed with RTK rarefaction, the Chao1 estimator, and Recon v2.1 estimates of unobserved clonotypes. Generation probabilities for all TCRbeta clonotypes obtained by the gDNA method from four donors were computed using OLGA. TCRdb took over this immuneACCESS table, retaining in-frame rearrangements with V and J assigned. Such tables are incomplete; in checked studies, under half of the missing clones stem from an unresolved V gene, and the remainder is unexplained. V, J and clone size were drawn from that table, and D and trimming were deduced from the DNA. The table for this sample lists millions of clones; about 93% of them were counted only once. The ten largest clones take up roughly 1.8% of the sample.

CDR1 and CDR2 (MNHNS, SASEGT) derive from the germline V gene. The CDR3 contains 12 residues, cysteine and phenylalanine counted. This entry keeps only the CDR3 DNA: 36 bases, framed from base 1. The trim is 3 bases for V and 3 bases for J, with a gap of 6 bases between the germline ends. CD8 naive samples were CD45RO-negative cells positively selected for CCR7, giving a CD45RA+CCR7+ population that excluded TemRA cells. The donors were healthy, HIV-negative adults with no recently reported acute infections or vaccinations. Only Caucasian adults living in Nashville, Tennessee, USA were represented among the donors. Blood was obtained by leukapheresis, after which PBMCs were separated by Ficoll-Histopaque density gradient centrifugation and cryopreserved in liquid nitrogen vapor phase. Purity and quantity of every magnetically sorted T cell population were checked by analytical flow cytometry. Genomic DNA was isolated from every sorted fraction and measured by UV absorbance on a Nanodrop 2000c.

Sequenced sample: naive CD8+ T cells from PBMCs. The sample's cell subset or site label, in plain terms: CD45RA+CCR7+. This TCR came from a man younger than 35 in good health. Some clones in this sample may be carry-over from other donors' samples. This chain joins TRBV6-1 to TRBJ2-7, with the D segment identity uncertain. This receptor has the CDR3 CASSDPIYEQYF. The DNA sequence is TGTGCCAGCAGTGACCCTATCTACGAGCAGTACTTC.